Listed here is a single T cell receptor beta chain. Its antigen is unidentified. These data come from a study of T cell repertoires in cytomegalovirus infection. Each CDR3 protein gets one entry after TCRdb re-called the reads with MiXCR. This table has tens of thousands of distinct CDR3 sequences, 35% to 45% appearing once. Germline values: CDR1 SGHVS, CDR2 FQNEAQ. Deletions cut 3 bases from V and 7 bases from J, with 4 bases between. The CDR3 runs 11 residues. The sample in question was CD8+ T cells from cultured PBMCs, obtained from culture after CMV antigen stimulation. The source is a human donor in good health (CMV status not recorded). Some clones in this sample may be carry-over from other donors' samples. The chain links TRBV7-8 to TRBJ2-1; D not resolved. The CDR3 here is CASSFANEQFF. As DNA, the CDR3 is TGTGCCAGCAGCTTTGCGAATGAGCAGTTCTTC.